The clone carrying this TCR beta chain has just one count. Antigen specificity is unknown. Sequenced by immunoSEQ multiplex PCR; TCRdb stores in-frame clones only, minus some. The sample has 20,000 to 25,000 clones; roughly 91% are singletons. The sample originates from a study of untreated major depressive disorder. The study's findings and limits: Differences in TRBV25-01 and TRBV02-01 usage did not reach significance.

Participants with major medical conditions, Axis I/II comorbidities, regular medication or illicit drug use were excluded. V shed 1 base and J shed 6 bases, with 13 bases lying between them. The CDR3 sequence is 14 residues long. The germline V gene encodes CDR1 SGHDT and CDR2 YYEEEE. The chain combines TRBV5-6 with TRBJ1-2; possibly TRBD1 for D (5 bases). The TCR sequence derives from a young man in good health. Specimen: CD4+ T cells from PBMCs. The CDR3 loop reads CASSLSYPGDGYTF. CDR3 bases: TGTGCCAGCAGCTTGAGTTATCCGGGGGATGGCTACACCTTC.